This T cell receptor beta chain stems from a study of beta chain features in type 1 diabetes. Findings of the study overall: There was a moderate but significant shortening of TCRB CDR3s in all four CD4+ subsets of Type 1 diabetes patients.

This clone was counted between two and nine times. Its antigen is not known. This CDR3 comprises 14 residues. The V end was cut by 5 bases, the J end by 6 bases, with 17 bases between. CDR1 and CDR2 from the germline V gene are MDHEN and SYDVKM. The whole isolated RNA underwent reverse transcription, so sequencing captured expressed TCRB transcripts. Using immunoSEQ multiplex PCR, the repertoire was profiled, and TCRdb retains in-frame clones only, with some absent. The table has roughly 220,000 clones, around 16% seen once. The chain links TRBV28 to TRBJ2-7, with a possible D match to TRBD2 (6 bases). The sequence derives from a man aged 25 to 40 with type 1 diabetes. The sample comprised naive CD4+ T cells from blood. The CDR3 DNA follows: TGTGCCAGCAGTCCTCCCAACGGGAGAGGCGAGCAGTACTTC. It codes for CASSPPNGRGEQYF.